This T cell receptor (beta chain) was captured by sequencing in a study of T-cell reconstitution after alpha-beta-depleted transplantation in children. This clonotype was counted only a few times. For TCRbeta, the library was prepared with unique molecular identifiers. MiXCR was run by TCRdb on the PCR reads, yielding one entry per CDR3 protein. This table has nearly 400,000 distinct CDR3 sequences, roughly 20% appearing once. Germline V lookup: CDR1 DFQATT, CDR2 SNEGSKA (reference sequence). There are 15 residues in the CDR3. The V end lost 3 bases, the J end lost 0 bases, and 15 bases lay between the germline ends.

The source was PBMCs from the stem cell graft donor, collected from the stem cell graft. This chain uses TRBV20-1 with TRBJ2-7, with D perhaps TRBD2 (6 bases). The receptor comes from a human donor who donated a stem cell graft to a child with acute myeloid leukemia. The CDR3 loop reads CSARRDQRSSYEQYF. CDR3 DNA sequence: TGCAGTGCTAGGCGGGACCAAAGGAGCTCCTACGAGCAGTACTTC.